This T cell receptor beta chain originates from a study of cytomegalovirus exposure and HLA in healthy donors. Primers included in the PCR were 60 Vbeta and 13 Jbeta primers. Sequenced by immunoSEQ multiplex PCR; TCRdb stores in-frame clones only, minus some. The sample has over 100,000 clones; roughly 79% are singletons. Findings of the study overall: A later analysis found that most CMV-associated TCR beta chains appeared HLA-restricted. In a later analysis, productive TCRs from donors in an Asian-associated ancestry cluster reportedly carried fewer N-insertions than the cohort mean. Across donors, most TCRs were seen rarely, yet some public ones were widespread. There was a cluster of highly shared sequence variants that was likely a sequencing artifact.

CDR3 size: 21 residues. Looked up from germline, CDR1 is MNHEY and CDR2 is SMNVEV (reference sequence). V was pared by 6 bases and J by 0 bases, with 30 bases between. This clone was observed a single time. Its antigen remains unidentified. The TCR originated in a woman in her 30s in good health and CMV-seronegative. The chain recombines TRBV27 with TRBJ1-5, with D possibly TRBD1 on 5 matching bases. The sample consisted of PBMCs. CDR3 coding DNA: TGTGCCAGCAGGTGGGGGGAGGGAGGCGATATCCCCACTTATAGCAATCAGCCCCAGCATTTT. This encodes CASRWGEGGDIPTYSNQPQHF.